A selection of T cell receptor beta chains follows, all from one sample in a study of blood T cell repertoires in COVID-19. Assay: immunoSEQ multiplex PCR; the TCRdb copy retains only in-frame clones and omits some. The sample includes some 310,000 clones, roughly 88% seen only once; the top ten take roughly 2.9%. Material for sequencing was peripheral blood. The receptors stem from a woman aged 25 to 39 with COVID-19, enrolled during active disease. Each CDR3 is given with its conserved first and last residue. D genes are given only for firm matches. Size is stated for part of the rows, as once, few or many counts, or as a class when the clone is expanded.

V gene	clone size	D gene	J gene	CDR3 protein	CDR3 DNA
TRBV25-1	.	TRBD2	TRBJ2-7	CASSRISGRHEQYF	TGTGCCAGCAGCCGAATTAGCGGGAGACACGAGCAGTACTTC
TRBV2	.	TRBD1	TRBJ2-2	CASSLDRGPGTGELFF	TGTGCCAGCAGTCTAGACAGGGGGCCTGGGACCGGGGAGCTGTTTTTT
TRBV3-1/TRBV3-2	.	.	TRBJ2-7	CASSFRPTGSEQYF	TGTGCCAGCAGCTTTCGACCTACAGGGAGCGAGCAGTACTTC
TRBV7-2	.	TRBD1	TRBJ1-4	CASSFGTGGSEKLFF	TGTGCCAGCAGCTTCGGGACAGGGGGCAGCGAAAAACTGTTTTTT
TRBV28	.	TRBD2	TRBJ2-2	CASSQILAGEYTGELFF	TGTGCCAGCAGTCAGATCCTAGCGGGAGAATACACCGGGGAGCTGTTTTTT
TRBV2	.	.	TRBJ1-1	CASSVGGEAFF	TGTGCCAGCAGTGTGGGAGGGGAGGCTTTCTTT
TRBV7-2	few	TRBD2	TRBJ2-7	CASSRLAGAAGEQYF	TGTGCCAGCAGCCGTCTAGCGGGAGCAGCGGGAGAGCAGTACTTC
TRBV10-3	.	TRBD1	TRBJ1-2	CAISRAGGDNGYTF	TGTGCCATCAGTCGGGCAGGGGGCGACAATGGCTACACCTTC
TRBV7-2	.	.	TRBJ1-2	CASSLAWGGNYGYTF	TGTGCCAGCAGCTTAGCGTGGGGAGGGAACTATGGCTACACCTTC
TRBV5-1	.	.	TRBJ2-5	CASSRDYQETQYF	TGCGCCAGCAGCCGCGACTACCAAGAGACCCAGTACTTC
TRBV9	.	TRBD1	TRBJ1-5	CASSVEGAGNQPQHF	TGTGCCAGCAGCGTAGAGGGGGCAGGCAATCAGCCCCAGCATTTT
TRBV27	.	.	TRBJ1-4	CASSWRAVTNEKLFF	TGTGCCAGCAGTTGGCGGGCAGTTACTAATGAAAAACTGTTTTTT
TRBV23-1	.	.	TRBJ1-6	CARNIYNSPLHF	TGCGCCAGGAACATCTATAATTCACCCCTCCACTTT
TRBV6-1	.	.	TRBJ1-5	CASSEVGGNQPQHF	TGTGCCAGCAGTGAAGTTGGGGGGAATCAGCCCCAGCATTTT
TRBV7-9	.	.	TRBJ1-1	CASSLGPAGNTEAFF	TGTGCCAGCAGCTTAGGCCCCGCAGGGAACACTGAAGCTTTCTTT
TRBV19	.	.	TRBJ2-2	CASSMVSSAGELFF	TGTGCCAGTAGTATGGTCAGCAGCGCCGGGGAGCTGTTTTTT
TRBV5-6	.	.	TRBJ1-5	CASSRGNQPQHF	TGTGCCAGCAGCAGGGGAAATCAGCCCCAGCATTTT
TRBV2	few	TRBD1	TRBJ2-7	CASSVNRGYEQYF	TGTGCCAGCAGTGTGAACAGGGGGTACGAGCAGTACTTC
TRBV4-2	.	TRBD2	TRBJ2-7	CASSQVNSGSYEQYF	TGTGCCAGCAGCCAAGTTAATAGCGGGAGCTACGAGCAGTACTTC
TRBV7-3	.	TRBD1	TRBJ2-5	CASSLEGQGQETQYF	TGTGCCAGCAGCTTAGAAGGACAGGGACAAGAGACCCAGTACTTC
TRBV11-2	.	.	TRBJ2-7	CASSLDPGVVYEQYF	TGTGCCAGCAGCTTAGATCCGGGAGTCGTATACGAGCAGTACTTC
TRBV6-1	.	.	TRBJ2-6	CASSGRQYSGANVLTF	TGTGCCAGCAGTGGTAGACAATACTCTGGGGCCAACGTCCTGACTTTC
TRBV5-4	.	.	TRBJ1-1	CASSIGTGWGTEAFF	TGTGCCAGCAGCATAGGTACAGGGTGGGGCACTGAAGCTTTCTTT
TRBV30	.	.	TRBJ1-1	CAWMEGEAAEAFF	TGTGCCTGGATGGAAGGGGAGGCGGCTGAAGCTTTCTTT
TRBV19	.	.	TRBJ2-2	CASRPTENTGELFF	TGTGCCAGTAGGCCGACAGAGAACACCGGGGAGCTGTTTTTT
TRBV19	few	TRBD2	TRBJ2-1	CASSPYGLAGDINEQFF	TGTGCCAGTAGTCCTTACGGGCTAGCGGGAGATATAAATGAGCAGTTCTTC
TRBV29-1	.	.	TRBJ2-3	CSARTTDTDTQYF	TGCAGCGCCCGGACGACAGACACAGATACGCAGTATTTT
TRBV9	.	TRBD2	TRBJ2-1	CASSPTTSGEQFF	TGTGCCAGCAGCCCGACGACTAGCGGTGAGCAGTTCTTC
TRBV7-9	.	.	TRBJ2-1	CASSLSGGGNYNEQFF	TGTGCCAGCAGCTTAAGCGGAGGAGGGAACTACAATGAGCAGTTCTTC
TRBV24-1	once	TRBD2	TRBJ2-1	CATSDSLAVAYNEQFF	TGTGCCACCAGTGATTCACTAGCGGTTGCCTACAATGAGCAGTTCTTC
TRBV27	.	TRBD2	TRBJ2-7	CASSFFGTSGRVREQYF	TGTGCCAGCAGTTTTTTTGGGACTAGCGGGAGGGTGAGGGAGCAGTACTTC
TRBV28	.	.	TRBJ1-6	CASSARDGVRSPLHF	TGTGCCAGCAGTGCGCGGGACGGGGTGCGGTCACCCCTCCACTTT
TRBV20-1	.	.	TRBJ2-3	CSASWSGGTDTQYF	TGCAGTGCTAGTTGGTCAGGGGGCACAGATACGCAGTATTTT
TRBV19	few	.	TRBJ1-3	CASSIDIRNTIYF	TGTGCCAGTAGTATCGACATAAGAAACACCATATATTTT